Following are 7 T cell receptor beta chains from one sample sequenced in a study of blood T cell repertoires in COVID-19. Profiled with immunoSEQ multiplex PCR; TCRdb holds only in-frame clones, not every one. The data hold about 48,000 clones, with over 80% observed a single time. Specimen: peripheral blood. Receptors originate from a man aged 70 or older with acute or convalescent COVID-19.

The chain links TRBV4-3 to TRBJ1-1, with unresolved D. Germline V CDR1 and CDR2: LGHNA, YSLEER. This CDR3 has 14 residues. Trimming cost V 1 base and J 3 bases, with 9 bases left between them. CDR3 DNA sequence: TGCGCCAGCAGCCAAGTCCCCCGGGACACTGAAGCTTTCTTT. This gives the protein CASSQVPRDTEAFF.

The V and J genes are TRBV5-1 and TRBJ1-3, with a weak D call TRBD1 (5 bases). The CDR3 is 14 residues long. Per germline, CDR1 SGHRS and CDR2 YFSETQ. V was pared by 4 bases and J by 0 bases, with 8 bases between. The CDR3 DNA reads TGCGCCAGCAGCATAGACAGCTCTGGAAACACCATATATTTT. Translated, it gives CASSIDSSGNTIYF.

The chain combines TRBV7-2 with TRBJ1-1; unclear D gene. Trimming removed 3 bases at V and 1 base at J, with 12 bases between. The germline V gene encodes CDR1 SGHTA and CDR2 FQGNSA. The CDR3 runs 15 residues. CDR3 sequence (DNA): TGTGCCAGCAGCTTTGCCCCGGGATGGAACACTGAAGCTTTCTTT. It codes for CASSFAPGWNTEAFF.

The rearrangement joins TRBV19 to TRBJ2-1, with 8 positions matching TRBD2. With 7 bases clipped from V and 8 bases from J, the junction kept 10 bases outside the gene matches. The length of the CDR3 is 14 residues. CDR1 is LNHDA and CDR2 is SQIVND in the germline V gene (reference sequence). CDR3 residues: CASTIGGASDEQFF. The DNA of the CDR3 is TGTGCCAGTACCATCGGGGGGGCCTCGGATGAGCAGTTCTTC.

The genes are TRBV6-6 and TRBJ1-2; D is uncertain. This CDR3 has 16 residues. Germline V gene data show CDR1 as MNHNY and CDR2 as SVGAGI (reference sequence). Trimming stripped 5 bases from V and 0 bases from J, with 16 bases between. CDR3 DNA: TGTGCCAGCAGTGGGCGTCTCGGTGGAACTAACTATGGCTACACCTTC. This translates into CASSGRLGGTNYGYTF.

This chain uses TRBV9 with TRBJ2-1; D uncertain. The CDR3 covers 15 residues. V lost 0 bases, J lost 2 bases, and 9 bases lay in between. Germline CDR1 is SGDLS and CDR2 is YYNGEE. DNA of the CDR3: TGTGCCAGCAGCGTAGACTACCCCCCCTACAATGAGCAGTTCTTC. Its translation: CASSVDYPPYNEQFF.

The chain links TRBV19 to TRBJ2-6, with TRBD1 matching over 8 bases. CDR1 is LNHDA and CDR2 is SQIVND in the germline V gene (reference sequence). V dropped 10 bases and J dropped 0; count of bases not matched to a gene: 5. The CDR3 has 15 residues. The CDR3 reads CATGQGFSGANVLTF. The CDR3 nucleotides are TGTGCCACCGGACAGGGCTTCTCTGGGGCCAACGTCCTGACTTTC. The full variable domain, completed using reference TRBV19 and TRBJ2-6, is DGGITQSPKYLFRKEGQNVTLSCEQNLNHDAMYWYRQDPGQGLRLIYYSQIVNDFQKGDIAEGYSVSREKKESFPLTVTSAQKNPTAFYLCATGQGFSGANVLTFGAGSRLTVL.